This entry is about one T cell receptor beta chain. Its cognate antigen has yet to be identified. No much larger clone is present one base from it, and per-base qualities are unavailable. The run used an Illumina HiSeq 2500. TCR beta libraries were prepared by quantitative 5'-RACE with molecular barcodes. As for the original processing: Disease-linked TCR variants were identified with a new computational method built on a probabilistic model of VDJ rearrangement. In-frame beta chains were kept once TCRdb had trimmed the public reads at Q25 with fastp and called clones with MiXCR. Duplicate CDR3 protein sequences are folded into a single record with the most common DNA and genes. These V and J calls derive from TCRdb rather than the authors' analysis. A total of 150,000 to 200,000 distinct CDR3 sequences appear in this sample, approximately 10% of them only once. The top ten constitute roughly 16% of the sample.

The data are from a study of CD8 T cells in ankylosing spondylitis (dated by TCRdb to about 2017). For the study in its entirety: The study set out to find disease-linked TCR variants by profiling T cell receptor beta repertoires in ankylosing spondylitis patients and healthy donors. The full study cohort comprised around 25 ankylosing spondylitis patients and over a hundred healthy donors. Peripheral blood was sampled, and synovial fluid was additionally collected from ankylosing spondylitis patients. Paper-wide results and their limitations: Some motif variants had previously been reported in the synovial fluid and blood of reactive arthritis patients, which suggests shared mechanisms of disease initiation. A TCR beta motif made up of several highly homologous amino acid variants appeared to be characteristic of blood from ankylosing spondylitis patients. The disease-linked clones showed a CD8+ phenotype and occurred at relatively low frequencies in peripheral blood. The disease-linked clones were reported as significantly enriched in matched synovial fluid samples from ankylosing spondylitis patients.

V is clipped by 8 bases and J by 5 bases, and the sequence between their germline boundaries is 7 bases long. CDR1 is given as SNHLY and CDR2 as FYNNEI, both from the germline V gene. Including cysteine and phenylalanine, the CDR3 has 11 amino acids. Solely the CDR3 DNA is kept, with 33 bases framed from the first base. This TCR derives from a female donor with ankylosing spondylitis or in good health (not recorded which). The sample consisted of blood, either unsorted or a sorted T cell fraction (not recorded which). The receptor chain draws on TRBV2 and TRBJ2-1; no D segment can be confidently identified. The CDR3 loop reads CASGENNEQFF. The DNA sequence is given as TGTGCCAGCGGCGAGAACAATGAGCAGTTCTTC.